This TCR beta chain was obtained from a study of Ad26.COV2.S vaccination and SARS-CoV-2 variants. Sequenced by immunoSEQ multiplex PCR; TCRdb stores in-frame clones only, minus some. The sample shows fewer than 900,000 clones, roughly nine tenths of them seen only once. Treatment specified: about 20 received Ad26.COV2.S at low or high dose, single or two shots; 5 received placebo; per-sample allocation not given. Each sample was drawn 63 days after the first injection (of vaccine or placebo). V lost 7 bases to trimming and J lost 3 bases, with 13 bases between them. CDR1 MGHDK and CDR2 SYGVNS come from the germline V gene. The CDR3 has 13 amino acids.

The receptor was isolated from a person between 18 and 65 years old who received the Ad26.COV2.S COVID-19 vaccine or a placebo. The V and J genes are TRBV25-1 and TRBJ2-7; tentative D call: TRBD2 (6 bases). The sequencing here drew on peripheral blood, taken in a trial of Ad26.COV2.S vaccine versus placebo. The CDR3 DNA reads TGTGCCAGCATTCCCCGGGGGAGCTACGAGCAGTACTTC. The encoded protein is CASIPRGSYEQYF.